This TCR beta chain was found in a study of blood T cell repertoires in COVID-19. Turning to the study itself: COVID-19 samples, acute and convalescent, were from the United States, Italy and Spain.

Original analysis: Amplification of reference gene primers provided the estimated nucleated cell counts. Here immunoSEQ multiplex PCR was the method, and the copy in TCRdb shows in-frame clones only, minus some. Clone size and the V and J calls come from that table; the DNA yielded D and trimming. The profile covers just under 350,000 clones, with over 70% appearing a single time and about 2.7% taken by the ten largest. Trimming pared 4 bases from V and 7 bases from J, leaving 17 bases between. CDR1 and CDR2 (germline): MNHNY, SVGAGI (reference sequence). The CDR3 length is 15 residues. The source of this sequence is a man under 40 with active or convalescent COVID-19. Sequencing was done on a sample of peripheral blood. V is TRBV6-6 and J is TRBJ2-1; no clear D gene. The DNA of the CDR3 is TGTGCCAGCAGTTCAGCGAGAGGCCCTCTGAATGAGCAGTTCTTC. It specifies CASSSARGPLNEQFF.